This T cell receptor (beta chain) was identified in a study of shared clonotypes between healthy human individuals. Study-level findings and limits: Memory subsets generally showed lower estimated richness than naive subsets. Blood was the sole source, and tissue repertoires probably differ.

Original methodology: In the immunoSEQ data, sequences were junction-only and lacked quality scores, so filtering differed. The method was immunoSEQ multiplex PCR; TCRdb's version includes in-frame clones alone and lacks a portion of them. The V and J calls and clone size were taken over from that table, and D and trimming were inferred from the DNA. The table lists 2,500,000 or so clones, over 85% of them singletons. With respect to this clone: The antigen remains undetermined. Other DNA sequences of this sample code for an identical CDR3.

Sequencing was carried out using naive CD4+ T cells from PBMCs. Described subset: CD45RA+ positively selected. The source of this sequence is a man between 18 and 35 years old in good health. Some clones in this sample may be carry-over from other donors' samples.

Here the CDR3 reads CASSIAPGRNQPQHF. The CDR3 DNA sequence: TGTGCCAGTAGTATAGCCCCGGGGAGAAATCAGCCCCAGCATTTT. The chain combines TRBV19 with TRBJ1-5; D remains ambiguous. CDR3 length: 15 residues. Per the germline V gene, CDR1 is LNHDA and CDR2 is SQIVND (reference sequence). Trimming shortened V by 1 base and J by 4 bases, and 11 bases separated the two germline ends. The full variable domain, in which reference TRBV19 and TRBJ1-5 provide the parts outside the CDR3, is DGGITQSPKYLFRKEGQNVTLSCEQNLNHDAMYWYRQDPGQGLRLIYYSQIVNDFQKGDIAEGYSVSREKKESFPLTVTSAQKNPTAFYLCASSIAPGRNQPQHFGDGTRLSIL.